A selection of T cell receptor beta chains follows, all from one sample in a study of T-cell reconstitution after alpha-beta-depleted transplantation in children. One entry per CDR3 protein results from TCRdb running MiXCR on the PCR reads. In the table there are around 370,000 distinct CDR3 sequences, around 10% of which are singletons. Specimen: PBMCs from the stem cell graft donor, collected from the stem cell graft. These receptors were obtained from a human donor who donated a stem cell graft to a child with acute lymphoblastic leukemia. CDR3s include the opening cysteine and the closing phenylalanine or tryptophan. A D gene is named only where the DNA matches it firmly. Not all rows give a size; the values are once, few, many and, for expanded clones, a class.

cdr3_nt: TGTGCCAGCAGTTACTCGTCAGATACGCAGTATTTT
cdr3_aa: CASSYSSDTQYF
v_call: TRBV6-5
d_call: .
clone_size: many
j_call: TRBJ2-3

cdr3_nt: TGTGCCAGCAGGGGATCCCCAGATACGCAGTATTTT
cdr3_aa: CASRGSPDTQYF
v_call: TRBV28
d_call: .
clone_size: .
j_call: TRBJ2-3

cdr3_nt: TGTGCCACCATAAGAACAACAGGGGGGAACACTGAAGCTTTCTTT
cdr3_aa: CATIRTTGGNTEAFF
v_call: TRBV27
d_call: TRBD1
clone_size: few
j_call: TRBJ1-1

cdr3_nt: TGCGCCAGCAGCCAAGTTCTCCAGCCTAACTATGGCTACACCTTC
cdr3_aa: CASSQVLQPNYGYTF
v_call: TRBV4-3
d_call: .
clone_size: .
j_call: TRBJ1-2

cdr3_nt: TGTGCCAGCAGTCCGCTGCCTCCTCGGGATGAAAAACTGTTTTTT
cdr3_aa: CASSPLPPRDEKLFF
v_call: TRBV12-3/TRBV12-4
d_call: .
clone_size: few
j_call: TRBJ1-4

cdr3_nt: TGTGCCAGCACTACAGGGGCGAGCGAGCAGTACTTC
cdr3_aa: CASTTGASEQYF
v_call: TRBV27
d_call: TRBD1
clone_size: few
j_call: TRBJ2-7

cdr3_nt: TGTGCCAGCAGGGAAGCGGGAAGGAGTATGAATGAGCAGTTCTTC
cdr3_aa: CASREAGRSMNEQFF
v_call: TRBV7-6
d_call: TRBD2
clone_size: few
j_call: TRBJ2-1

cdr3_nt: TGCGCCAGCAGCTTGAGGACTAGCGGAGCCTTGGGGGAGCTGTTTTTT
cdr3_aa: CASSLRTSGALGELFF
v_call: TRBV5-1
d_call: TRBD2
clone_size: many
j_call: TRBJ2-2

cdr3_nt: TGTGCCAGCAGTCTCCCCGGACTAGCGGGGTTCACCGGGGAGCTGTTTTTT
cdr3_aa: CASSLPGLAGFTGELFF
v_call: TRBV28
d_call: TRBD2
clone_size: .
j_call: TRBJ2-2

cdr3_nt: TGTGCCAGCAGCTCCCCCTATACGACTAGTACCTACGAGCAGTACTTC
cdr3_aa: CASSSPYTTSTYEQYF
v_call: TRBV7-1
d_call: .
clone_size: .
j_call: TRBJ2-7

cdr3_nt: TGTGCCAGCAGCGTCCTAGACAACCGGGGGGGAGGAAGAAAAGAGACCCAGTACTTC
cdr3_aa: CASSVLDNRGGGRKETQYF
v_call: TRBV28
d_call: TRBD2
clone_size: .
j_call: TRBJ2-5

cdr3_nt: TGTGCCACCAGCACCGACAGGGGGCTGGTCACAGATACGCAGTATTTT
cdr3_aa: CATSTDRGLVTDTQYF
v_call: TRBV15
d_call: TRBD1
clone_size: few
j_call: TRBJ2-3

cdr3_nt: TGCAGCGTTGAAGATTGGGGGACTGGCTACACCTTC
cdr3_aa: CSVEDWGTGYTF
v_call: TRBV29-1
d_call: .
clone_size: .
j_call: TRBJ1-2

cdr3_nt: TGTGCCAGTAGCCACGGACAGATCTACGAGCAGTACTTC
cdr3_aa: CASSHGQIYEQYF
v_call: TRBV19
d_call: .
clone_size: .
j_call: TRBJ2-7

cdr3_nt: TGCGCCAGCAGCCAACTAACTAGCGGGACCCGCATCAAATTCGAGCAGTACTTC
cdr3_aa: CASSQLTSGTRIKFEQYF
v_call: TRBV4-1
d_call: TRBD2
clone_size: .
j_call: TRBJ2-7

cdr3_nt: TGCAGCGTTGCAGGACTAGCGGGGGATTTGGGTAAAACAGATACGCAGTATTTT
cdr3_aa: CSVAGLAGDLGKTDTQYF
v_call: TRBV29-1
d_call: TRBD2
clone_size: few
j_call: TRBJ2-3

cdr3_nt: TGCAGCGTTGGGACGAGCAGCAATCAGCCCCGGCATTTT
cdr3_aa: CSVGTSSNQPRHF
v_call: TRBV29-1
d_call: .
clone_size: .
j_call: TRBJ1-5

cdr3_nt: TGTGCCAGCAGTTTATCTTCAGTAGGAAATTCACCCCTCCACTTT
cdr3_aa: CASSLSSVGNSPLHF
v_call: TRBV28
d_call: .
clone_size: many
j_call: TRBJ1-6

cdr3_nt: TGTGCCAGCACAACCTCTACCGGGGAGCTGTTTTTT
cdr3_aa: CASTTSTGELFF
v_call: TRBV14
d_call: .
clone_size: .
j_call: TRBJ2-2

cdr3_nt: TGTGCCAGCAGTTCCAGGACAGGGGGCGGCACAGATACGCAGTATTTT
cdr3_aa: CASSSRTGGGTDTQYF
v_call: TRBV7-3
d_call: TRBD1
clone_size: few
j_call: TRBJ2-3

cdr3_nt: TGTGCCAGCAGCCCGATGCCCGAGCGGAGCTACGAGCAGTACTTC
cdr3_aa: CASSPMPERSYEQYF
v_call: TRBV9
d_call: .
clone_size: many
j_call: TRBJ2-7

cdr3_nt: TGCAGTGCTAGGCTTTCCGGGAGGGCCAATGAGCAGTTCTTC
cdr3_aa: CSARLSGRANEQFF
v_call: TRBV20-1
d_call: TRBD2
clone_size: few
j_call: TRBJ2-1

cdr3_nt: TGTGCCAGCACCACTCCCTACAGGAACACCGGGGAGCTGTTTTTT
cdr3_aa: CASTTPYRNTGELFF
v_call: TRBV28
d_call: .
clone_size: few
j_call: TRBJ2-2

cdr3_nt: TGTGCCAGCAGCCCGGGCCAAATCTCTGGAAACACCATATATTTT
cdr3_aa: CASSPGQISGNTIYF
v_call: TRBV7-9
d_call: .
clone_size: many
j_call: TRBJ1-3

cdr3_nt: TGTGCCAGCAGCCAAGTCGTAGCAGCGAATGAGCAGTTCTTC
cdr3_aa: CASSQVVAANEQFF
v_call: TRBV3-1
d_call: .
clone_size: once
j_call: TRBJ2-1

cdr3_nt: TGCAGTGAGGGCGGGAGAGAGGCAGATACGCAGTATTTT
cdr3_aa: CSEGGREADTQYF
v_call: TRBV20-1
d_call: TRBD2
clone_size: many
j_call: TRBJ2-3

cdr3_nt: TGCGCCAGCAGCCGAGACCGGGACAGGGGCTACAATGAGCAGTTCTTC
cdr3_aa: CASSRDRDRGYNEQFF
v_call: TRBV4-3
d_call: TRBD1
clone_size: .
j_call: TRBJ2-1

cdr3_nt: TGCGCCAGCAGTGCTGGGGACAGGGAAGCTCAGCCCCAGCATTTT
cdr3_aa: CASSAGDREAQPQHF
v_call: TRBV10-2
d_call: TRBD1
clone_size: many
j_call: TRBJ1-5

cdr3_nt: TGCGCCAGCAGCCAACACTGGGTAAACACCGGGGAGCTGTTTTTT
cdr3_aa: CASSQHWVNTGELFF
v_call: TRBV4-1
d_call: .
clone_size: few
j_call: TRBJ2-2

cdr3_nt: TGTGCCAGCAGTTCCCTAGTGAGGGGGTATCAATCCACCGGGGAGCTGTTTTTT
cdr3_aa: CASSSLVRGYQSTGELFF
v_call: TRBV27
d_call: .
clone_size: .
j_call: TRBJ2-2

cdr3_nt: TGCAGCGTTGTAGTCCGGGACAGAAGGATCTTAGCCAAAAACATTCAGTACTTC
cdr3_aa: CSVVVRDRRILAKNIQYF
v_call: TRBV29-1
d_call: TRBD1
clone_size: .
j_call: TRBJ2-4

cdr3_nt: TGCGCCAGCAGCCAAGAAGTTCGACTAGTAATCTACGAGCAGTACTTC
cdr3_aa: CASSQEVRLVIYEQYF
v_call: TRBV4-3
d_call: .
clone_size: many
j_call: TRBJ2-7

cdr3_nt: TGCGCCAGCAGCTACACAGGGTCAGATACGCAGTATTTT
cdr3_aa: CASSYTGSDTQYF
v_call: TRBV5-1
d_call: .
clone_size: few
j_call: TRBJ2-3

cdr3_nt: TGCGCCAGCAGCCAAACAGGCCAGTTCGACGACATTCAGTACTTC
cdr3_aa: CASSQTGQFDDIQYF
v_call: TRBV4-3
d_call: .
clone_size: .
j_call: TRBJ2-4

cdr3_nt: TGCAGTGCTAGAGTACCCGGGACTAGTTTTGGCAATGAGCAGTTCTTC
cdr3_aa: CSARVPGTSFGNEQFF
v_call: TRBV20-1
d_call: TRBD2
clone_size: few
j_call: TRBJ2-1

cdr3_nt: TGCAGTGCTCGGCTTGCAAACTATGGCTACACCTTC
cdr3_aa: CSARLANYGYTF
v_call: TRBV20-1
d_call: .
clone_size: few
j_call: TRBJ1-2

cdr3_nt: TGTGCCAGCAGCGACCCCAGGTTGGGATACGATGAGCAGTTCTTC
cdr3_aa: CASSDPRLGYDEQFF
v_call: TRBV9
d_call: .
clone_size: .
j_call: TRBJ2-1

cdr3_nt: TGTGCCAGCAGTTTAGCAACAGGGTATCGGAACACCGGGGAGCTGTTTTTT
cdr3_aa: CASSLATGYRNTGELFF
v_call: TRBV12-3/TRBV12-4
d_call: .
clone_size: once
j_call: TRBJ2-2

cdr3_nt: TGTGCCAGCAGTTCCGGGACAGCGCCCTACGAGCAGTACTTC
cdr3_aa: CASSSGTAPYEQYF
v_call: TRBV27
d_call: TRBD1
clone_size: few
j_call: TRBJ2-7

cdr3_nt: TGTGCCAGCAGTCTCCCCCACCGGCGGGAGACCCAGTACTTC
cdr3_aa: CASSLPHRRETQYF
v_call: TRBV12-3/TRBV12-4
d_call: .
clone_size: .
j_call: TRBJ2-5

cdr3_nt: TGTGCCAGCAGTTTTCTCGCAGCCCGGGAGACCCAGTACTTC
cdr3_aa: CASSFLAARETQYF
v_call: TRBV28
d_call: .
clone_size: .
j_call: TRBJ2-5

cdr3_nt: TGCAGCGCCCTGGGGGTTTACGAGCAGTACTTC
cdr3_aa: CSALGVYEQYF
v_call: TRBV29-1
d_call: .
clone_size: many
j_call: TRBJ2-7

cdr3_nt: TGTGCCAGCAGCCCGCGACTATCTCCCTACGAGCAGTACTTC
cdr3_aa: CASSPRLSPYEQYF
v_call: TRBV7-2
d_call: .
clone_size: .
j_call: TRBJ2-7

cdr3_nt: TGTGCCAGCAGTTACCACCCGCTTGGAGCTTTCTTT
cdr3_aa: CASSYHPLGAFF
v_call: TRBV6-2/TRBV6-3
d_call: .
clone_size: .
j_call: TRBJ1-1

cdr3_nt: TGTGCCAGCAGTTTACCCCCGGGACGGCGCTCCTACGAGCAGTACTTC
cdr3_aa: CASSLPPGRRSYEQYF
v_call: TRBV28
d_call: .
clone_size: few
j_call: TRBJ2-7

cdr3_nt: TGTGCCAGCTCACCCGACGGTAGAGGCTACGAGCAGTACTTC
cdr3_aa: CASSPDGRGYEQYF
v_call: TRBV18
d_call: .
clone_size: many
j_call: TRBJ2-7

cdr3_nt: TGTGCCAGCAGCCCCACCGGGGTTCGGCTGAACACCGGGGAGCTGTTTTTT
cdr3_aa: CASSPTGVRLNTGELFF
v_call: TRBV7-2
d_call: .
clone_size: many
j_call: TRBJ2-2

cdr3_nt: TGCAGTGCTAGAGATGTTCTAGCGGTGCACTACGAGCAGTACTTC
cdr3_aa: CSARDVLAVHYEQYF
v_call: TRBV20-1
d_call: TRBD2
clone_size: few
j_call: TRBJ2-7

cdr3_nt: TGTGCCAGCAGCCAACAGGGGACGAGTTCACCCCTCCACTTT
cdr3_aa: CASSQQGTSSPLHF
v_call: TRBV3-1
d_call: .
clone_size: few
j_call: TRBJ1-6

cdr3_nt: TGCAGCGTTGGCGGCACAAACACCGGGGAGCTGTTTTTT
cdr3_aa: CSVGGTNTGELFF
v_call: TRBV29-1
d_call: .
clone_size: many
j_call: TRBJ2-2

cdr3_nt: TGCGCCAGCAGCGCTGATAGCGGGAGCCTAGGGAATGAGCAGTTCTTC
cdr3_aa: CASSADSGSLGNEQFF
v_call: TRBV5-1
d_call: TRBD2
clone_size: .
j_call: TRBJ2-1

cdr3_nt: TGTGCCAGCACCTACATAGGACAGCAAGAGACCCAGTACTTC
cdr3_aa: CASTYIGQQETQYF
v_call: TRBV28
d_call: .
clone_size: few
j_call: TRBJ2-5

cdr3_nt: TGTGCCAGCAGTTACGCGGACCCTGGAGCGGAGACCCAGTACTTC
cdr3_aa: CASSYADPGAETQYF
v_call: TRBV6-2/TRBV6-3
d_call: .
clone_size: few
j_call: TRBJ2-5